These 26 T cell receptor beta chains originate from one sample sequenced in a study of blood T cell repertoires in COVID-19. Method: immunoSEQ multiplex PCR; TCRdb's copy keeps in-frame clones and lacks some. Of roughly 34,000 clones in the sample, 80% to 90% were seen once. Material for sequencing was peripheral blood. The origin of the receptors is a man older than 75 with active COVID-19.

The chain links TRBV27 to TRBJ2-7, with 8 bases identical to TRBD1. This CDR3 spans 15 amino acids. J lost 0 bases, V lost 3 bases, and 4 bases had no gene match. Germline CDR1 reads MNHEY; CDR2 reads SMNVEV (reference sequence). The DNA of the CDR3 is TGTGCCAGCAGTTTCGACAGGGGCCTCTCCTACGAGCAGTACTTC. Translating it yields CASSFDRGLSYEQYF.

This chain uses TRBV6-2 or TRBV6-3 with TRBJ2-7; D is unclear. CDR3 length: 11 residues. V was clipped by 6 bases and J by 7 bases, with 10 bases between them. Per the germline V gene, CDR1 is MNHEY and CDR2 is SVGEGT. The CDR3 nucleotides are TGTGCCAGCAGCCCTCTACGGGAGCAGTACTTC. As protein: CASSPLREQYF.

The V call is TRBV14, the J call TRBJ2-2, with TRBD1 matching over 8 bases. The CDR3 loop spans 15 amino acids. V was clipped by 2 bases and J by 7 bases; unmatched bases: 6. From germline, CDR1 is SGHDN and CDR2 FVKESK. The CDR3 loop is CASSQMRTGHGELFF. The CDR3, as DNA: TGTGCCAGCAGCCAAATGAGGACAGGGCACGGGGAGCTGTTTTTT.

The DNA for the CDR3 is TGTGCCAGCCCCAGAGGCAGACTCACAGATACGCAGTATTTT. As protein: CASPRGRLTDTQYF. The chain links TRBV21-1 to TRBJ2-3; whether TRBD2, the table's D call, matches the DNA was not checked. TRBV21-1 constitutes a pseudogene. There are 14 residues in the CDR3.

The CDR3 nucleotides read TGTGCCAGCTCACCATCAGGTCTCAACACTGAAGCTTTCTTT. Its translation: CASSPSGLNTEAFF. The rearrangement links TRBV18 to TRBJ1-1, with D unresolved. The CDR3 length is 14 residues. The V end was cut by 2 bases, the J end by 2 bases, with 9 bases between. Germline V gives CDR1 KGHSH, CDR2 LQKENI. Looking up the rest from reference TRBV18 and TRBJ1-1 gives the full variable domain: NAGVMQNPRHLVRRRGQEARLRCSPMKGHSHVYWYRQLPEEGLKFMVYLQKENIIDESGMPKERFSAEFPKEGPSILRIQQVVRGDSAAYFCASSPSGLNTEAFFGQGTRLTVV.

In this sample, this clone turned up once. The CDR3 bases are TGTGCCAGCTCACTCCGGACTAGCGGGAACTACAATGAGCAGTTCTTC. It codes for CASSLRTSGNYNEQFF. This rearrangement joins TRBV18 to TRBJ2-1, with 12 bases aligning to TRBD2. The CDR3 runs to 16 residues. CDR1 KGHSH and CDR2 LQKENI come from the germline V gene. Germline trimming cut 4 bases from V and 3 bases from J; bases unmatched to any gene: 4.

V is TRBV2 and J is TRBJ2-7; tentative D call: TRBD2 (6 bases). Trimming took off 0 bases at V and 4 bases at J, with 13 bases between the two ends. Germline assignment: CDR1 SNHLY and CDR2 FYNNEI. The CDR3 has 15 amino acids. CDR3 coding DNA: TGTGCCAGCAGTGAAGCGGGCGCTAGCGCATACGAGCAGTACTTC. This sequence encodes CASSEAGASAYEQYF.

This rearrangement joins TRBV10-3 to TRBJ1-2; TRBD1 is a possible D gene (5 bases). The CDR3 runs to 15 residues. The germline V gene encodes CDR1 ENHRY and CDR2 SYGVKD. V lost 3 bases to trimming and J lost 2 bases, with 13 bases between them. The CDR3 nucleotides are TGTGCCATCAGTGAAGGGGCGCTACTAAACTATGGCTACACCTTC. Translated: CAISEGALLNYGYTF.

The chain couples TRBV19 to TRBJ1-2; D is unresolved. The CDR3 length is 14 residues. Deletions cut 4 bases from V and 5 bases from J, with 14 bases between. Germline assignment: CDR1 LNHDA and CDR2 SQIVND (reference sequence). CDR3 amino acids: CASSNELTLYGYTF. The DNA of the CDR3 is TGTGCCAGTAGTAATGAGCTAACTCTTTATGGCTACACCTTC.

J is TRBJ1-1 and V is TRBV4-1; 7 bases map to TRBD1. Trimming removed 0 bases from V and 1 base from J; junction bases left unmatched: 2. The CDR3 is 15 amino acids. The germline V gene has CDR1 MGHRA and CDR2 YSYEKL. The CDR3 sequence: CASSQEDRWNTEAFF. CDR3 bases: TGCGCCAGCAGCCAAGAGGACAGGTGGAACACTGAAGCTTTCTTT.

This rearrangement joins TRBV28 to TRBJ2-1, with 8 bases that match TRBD2. The CDR3 length is 14 residues. Germline CDR1 reads MDHEN; CDR2 reads SYDVKM. Trimming removed 9 bases from V and 6 bases from J; junction bases left unmatched: 10. The CDR3 here is CASQRETAPNEQFF. The CDR3 coding sequence is TGTGCCAGTCAGCGGGAGACTGCTCCCAATGAGCAGTTCTTC. The full variable domain, in which reference TRBV28 and TRBJ2-1 provide the parts outside the CDR3, is DVKVTQSSRYLVKRTGEKVFLECVQDMDHENMFWYRQDPGLGLRLIYFSYDVKMKEKGDIPEGYSVSREKKERFSLILESASTNQTSMYLCASQRETAPNEQFFGPGTRLTVL.

The gene calls are TRBV27 and TRBJ1-4, with 9 bases matching TRBD1. With 2 bases clipped from V and 3 bases from J, the junction kept 4 bases outside the gene matches. The CDR3 has 16 amino acids. Germline CDR1 is MNHEY and CDR2 is SMNVEV (reference sequence). The CDR3 DNA reads TGTGCCAGCAGTTTAGGGACAGGGATCTCTAATGAAAAACTGTTTTTT. This codes for CASSLGTGISNEKLFF. The full variable domain, completed using reference TRBV27 and TRBJ1-4, is EAQVTQNPRYLITVTGKKLTVTCSQNMNHEYMSWYRQDPGLGLRQIYYSMNVEVTDKGDVPEGYKVSRKEKRNFPLILESPSPNQTSLYFCASSLGTGISNEKLFFGSGTQLSVL.

This chain connects TRBV28 to TRBJ1-6; D remains ambiguous. CDR3 length: 15 amino acids. In germline, CDR1 is MDHEN, CDR2 SYDVKM. Between the trimmed V and J ends, which lost 2 bases and 5 bases, there was a span of 10 bases. The CDR3 DNA reads as TGTGCCAGCAGTTTAGGCGGGCAGAATAATTCACCCCTCCACTTT. The encoded protein is CASSLGGQNNSPLHF.

The chain combines TRBV6-6 with TRBJ2-5, with TRBD2 matching over 8 bases. V dropped 2 bases and J dropped 5; count of bases not matched to a gene: 7. Germline V lookup: CDR1 MNHNY, CDR2 SVGAGI (reference sequence). The CDR3 is 15 residues long. The CDR3 spells CASSYDSGMSETQYF. The DNA for the CDR3 is TGTGCCAGCAGTTACGATAGCGGGATGTCGGAGACCCAGTACTTC.

The genes are TRBV20-1 and TRBJ2-7; D possibly corresponds to TRBD2 (6 bases). The CDR3 loop spans 16 amino acids. V was trimmed by 3 bases and J by 4 bases, leaving 22 bases between them. CDR1 DFQATT and CDR2 SNEGSKA come from the germline V gene (reference sequence). Here the CDR3 reads CSASDRGLRFRYEQYF. In nucleotides, the CDR3 is TGCAGTGCTAGTGACCGAGGACTACGGTTTCGGTACGAGCAGTACTTC.

The chain combines TRBV7-2 with TRBJ2-7; unclear D gene. CDR3 length: 14 residues. Germline values: CDR1 SGHTA, CDR2 FQGNSA. Deletions cut 1 base from V and 3 bases from J, with 10 bases between. CDR3 sequence: CASSLVSTGYEQYF. The CDR3, as DNA: TGTGCCAGCAGCTTAGTGTCGACGGGCTACGAGCAGTACTTC. Together with reference TRBV7-2 and TRBJ2-7, the CDR3 gives the full variable domain: GAGVSQSPSNKVTEKGKDVELRCDPISGHTALYWYRQSLGQGLEFLIYFQGNSAPDKSGLPSDRFSAERTGGSVSTLTIQRTQQEDSAVYLCASSLVSTGYEQYFGPGTRLTVT.

This clone was counted once. The chain uses TRBV7-9 and TRBJ2-5; perhaps TRBD2 as D (6 bases). CDR1 and CDR2 (germline): SEHNR, FQNEAQ (reference sequence). The ends were cut back, 2 bases at V and 4 bases at J, with 26 bases in the middle. This CDR3 contains 19 residues. The CDR3 sequence is CASSLWLVASESNRETQYF. CDR3 nucleotides: TGTGCCAGCAGCTTATGGTTGGTGGCTAGCGAATCAAATCGAGAGACCCAGTACTTC.

The J gene is TRBJ2-1, the V gene TRBV9; 11 bases are a match to TRBD2. From germline, CDR1 is SGDLS and CDR2 YYNGEE. V lost 4 bases, J lost 6 bases, and 6 bases stayed unmatched. The CDR3 length is 15 residues. DNA for the CDR3: TGTGCCAGCAGCCCTCTAGCGGGAGGTTTCAATGAGCAGTTCTTC. Amino acid sequence: CASSPLAGGFNEQFF.

The chain uses TRBV20-1 and TRBJ1-1; D unresolved. Germline CDR1 DFQATT, CDR2 SNEGSKA (reference sequence). V was clipped by 6 bases and J by 3 bases, with 5 bases between them. The CDR3 extends over 10 amino acids. The CDR3 coding sequence is TGCAGTGCCCAGGACACTGAAGCTTTCTTT. Translating gives CSAQDTEAFF.

The chain carries TRBV6-6 and TRBJ2-7, with D maybe TRBD1 (6 bases). The length of the CDR3 is 14 residues. CDR1 MNHNY and CDR2 SVGAGI come from the germline V gene (reference sequence). V lost 5 bases and J lost 2, with 13 bases in between. As DNA, the CDR3 is TGTGCCAGCAGTGACACCGGGACAACCTACGAGCAGTACTTC. Its protein is CASSDTGTTYEQYF.

This clone was seen only a few times. The J gene is TRBJ2-5, the V gene TRBV28; 7 nucleotides align to TRBD2. Germline CDR1 is MDHEN and CDR2 is SYDVKM. V was clipped by 8 bases and J by 3 bases; unmatched bases: 12. The CDR3 is 15 amino acids. The DNA for the CDR3 is TGTGCCAGCCGAGCCCCGGGACTACTAAAAGAGACCCAGTACTTC. Translated, it gives CASRAPGLLKETQYF.

J is TRBJ1-1 and V is TRBV2; 7 bases align to TRBD1. The length of the CDR3 is 14 residues. Germline V lookup: CDR1 SNHLY, CDR2 FYNNEI. V shed 6 bases and J 2 bases; nucleotides not matched to a gene: 6. CDR3 in DNA: TGTGCCAGCAGGCCCGGGACAGCTAACACTGAAGCTTTCTTT. Translated, it gives CASRPGTANTEAFF.

V and J are TRBV11-2 and TRBJ2-7; 8 bases match TRBD2. Germline V CDR1 and CDR2: SGHAT, FQNNGV. The ends lost 1 base at V and 4 bases at J; junction bases unmatched: 12. This CDR3 region has 17 residues. The CDR3 coding sequence is TGTGCCAGCAGCTTAGGGTTACTAGCGGAATTTCCGTACGAGCAGTACTTC. Translating it yields CASSLGLLAEFPYEQYF.

This clone was seen a handful of times. V usage is TRBV5-1 and J usage is TRBJ2-7; tentatively, D is TRBD1 (6 bases). This CDR3 comprises 14 residues. Trimming stripped 0 bases from V and 2 bases from J, with 9 bases between. Germline lookup yields CDR1 SGHRS and CDR2 YFSETQ. CDR3 amino acids: CASSLATGTYEQYF. The CDR3 DNA reads TGCGCCAGCAGCTTGGCGACAGGTACCTACGAGCAGTACTTC.

The V and J genes are TRBV11-2 and TRBJ1-2; TRBD1 matches at 7 bases. V was pared by 2 bases and J by 8 bases, with 5 bases of the junction left unmatched. In germline, CDR1 is SGHAT, CDR2 FQNNGV. The CDR3 extends over 13 amino acids. In DNA form, the CDR3 reads TGTGCCAGCAGCTTAATACAGGGGTGGGGCTACACCTTC. Translating it yields CASSLIQGWGYTF. Full variable domain (outside the CDR3, taken from reference TRBV11-2 and TRBJ1-2): EAGVAQSPRYKIIEKRQSVAFWCNPISGHATLYWYQQILGQGPKLLIQFQNNGVVDDSQLPKDRFSAERLKGVDSTLKIQPAKLEDSAVYLCASSLIQGWGYTFGSGTRLTVV.

The CDR3 nucleotides are TGTGCCAGTATAGCACAGAAACCCGGGACTAGCAGCAATGAGCAGTTCTTC. Translating gives CASIAQKPGTSSNEQFF. This rearrangement joins TRBV19 to TRBJ2-1, with 9 nucleotides matching TRBD2. CDR3 length: 17 amino acids. Germline assignment: CDR1 LNHDA and CDR2 SQIVND (reference sequence). J was trimmed by 6 bases and V by 7 bases; bases with no gene match: 16.